The 7 T cell receptor beta chains given below trace back to one sample, sequenced in a study of cytomegalovirus exposure and HLA in healthy donors. Profiled with immunoSEQ multiplex PCR; TCRdb holds only in-frame clones, not every one. The sample includes approximately 150,000 clones, just under 90% of them seen just once. Sequencing input: PBMCs. Receptors originate from a woman in her twenties or thirties in good health and CMV-seronegative.

The rearrangement links TRBV5-6 to TRBJ2-2, with TRBD2 matching 8 bases. This CDR3 has 16 amino acids. Germline trimming cut 5 bases from V and 1 base from J; bases unmatched to any gene: 7. Germline CDR1 SGHDT, CDR2 YYEEEE. CDR3 sequence: CASRPPGLGNTGELFF. CDR3 nucleotide sequence: TGTGCCAGCAGGCCGCCGGGACTAGGGAACACCGGGGAGCTGTTTTTT.

J is TRBJ1-6 and V is TRBV4-1, with D perhaps TRBD1 (6 bases). Trimming took 0 bases from V and 7 from J, leaving 10 bases between them. Germline V gene data show CDR1 as MGHRA and CDR2 as YSYEKL. The CDR3 spans 15 residues. In DNA, the CDR3 is TGCGCCAGCAGCCAAGAAGGCCAGGGGAATTCACCCCTCCACTTT. Protein: CASSQEGQGNSPLHF.

This clone appeared once. This chain links TRBV6-5 with TRBJ1-4; 8 bases fit TRBD1. The CDR3 extends over 15 amino acids. Germline V gene data show CDR1 as MNHEY and CDR2 as SVGAGI. V lost 5 bases and J lost 3; bases outside the gene matches: 5. CDR3 in amino acids: CASSQGAGSNEKLFF. For the CDR3, the DNA is TGTGCCAGCAGTCAGGGGGCAGGGTCTAATGAAAAACTGTTTTTT.

J is TRBJ1-1 and V is TRBV19; no clear D. The germline gives CDR1 LNHDA, CDR2 SQIVND (reference sequence). There are 13 residues in the CDR3. V lost 2 bases and J 5 bases, leaving 9 bases between the germline ends. CDR3 DNA sequence: TGTGCCAGTAGTATATCTCTCGGTACTGAAGCTTTCTTT. It is translated as CASSISLGTEAFF.

The sample holds one count of this clone. This chain connects TRBV7-8 to TRBJ1-4; 7 bases map to TRBD1. Germline CDR1 and CDR2: SGHVS and FQNEAQ. The CDR3 is 15 amino acids. Unmatched junction bases numbered 3, after V lost 1 base and J lost 4 bases. The CDR3 is CASSLGDSLNEKLFF. The DNA of the CDR3 is TGTGCCAGCAGCTTAGGGGACAGCCTTAATGAAAAACTGTTTTTT.

The chain links TRBV6-5 to TRBJ2-7, with unresolved D. The germline gives CDR1 MNHEY, CDR2 SVGAGI. This CDR3 comprises 11 residues. V was pared by 6 bases and J by 9 bases, with 12 bases between. The CDR3 spells CASSRSTVQYF. CDR3 nucleotides: TGTGCCAGCAGCCGTTCCACGGTGCAGTACTTC.

V and J are TRBV5-1 and TRBJ2-5; a possible D gene is TRBD2 (6 bases). Trimming took off 0 bases at V and 5 bases at J, with 14 bases between the two ends. CDR1 and CDR2 (germline): SGHRS, YFSETQ. This CDR3 is 15 amino acids long. The chain's CDR3 is CASSLAEGTPETQYF. In nucleotides, the CDR3 is TGCGCCAGCAGCTTGGCTGAGGGGACTCCGGAGACCCAGTACTTC.